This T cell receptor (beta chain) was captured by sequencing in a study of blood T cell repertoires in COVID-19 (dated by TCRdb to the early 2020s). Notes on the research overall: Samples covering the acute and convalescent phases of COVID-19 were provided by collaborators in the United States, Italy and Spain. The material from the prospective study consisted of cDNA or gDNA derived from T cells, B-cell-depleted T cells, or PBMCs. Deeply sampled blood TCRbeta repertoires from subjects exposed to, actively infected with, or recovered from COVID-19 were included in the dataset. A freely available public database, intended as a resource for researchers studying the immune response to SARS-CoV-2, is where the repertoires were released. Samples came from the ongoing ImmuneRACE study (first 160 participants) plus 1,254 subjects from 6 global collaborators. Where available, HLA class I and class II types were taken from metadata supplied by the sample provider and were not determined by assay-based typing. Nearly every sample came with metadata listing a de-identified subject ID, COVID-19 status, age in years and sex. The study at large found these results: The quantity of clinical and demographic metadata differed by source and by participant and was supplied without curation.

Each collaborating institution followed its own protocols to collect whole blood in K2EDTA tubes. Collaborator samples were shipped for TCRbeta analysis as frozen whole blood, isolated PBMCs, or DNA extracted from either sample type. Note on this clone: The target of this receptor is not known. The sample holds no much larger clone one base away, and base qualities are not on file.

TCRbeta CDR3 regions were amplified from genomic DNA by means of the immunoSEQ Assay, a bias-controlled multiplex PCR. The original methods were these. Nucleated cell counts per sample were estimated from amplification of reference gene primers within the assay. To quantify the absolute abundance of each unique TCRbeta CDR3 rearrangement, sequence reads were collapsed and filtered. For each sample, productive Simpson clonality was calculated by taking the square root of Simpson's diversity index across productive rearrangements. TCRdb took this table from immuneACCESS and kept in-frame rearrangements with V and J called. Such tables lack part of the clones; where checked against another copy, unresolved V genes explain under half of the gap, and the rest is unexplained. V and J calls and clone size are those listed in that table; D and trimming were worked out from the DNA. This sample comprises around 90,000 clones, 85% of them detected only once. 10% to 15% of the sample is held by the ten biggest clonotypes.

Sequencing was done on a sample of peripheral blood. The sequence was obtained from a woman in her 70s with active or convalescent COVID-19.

CDR3 reads: CASSSTGNTGELFF. The DNA reads TGCGCCAGCAGCTCGACAGGGAACACCGGGGAGCTGTTTTTT. The V gene is TRBV5-1 and the J gene is TRBJ2-2, with TRBD1 as a weak D call on 6 bases. CDR1 SGHRS and CDR2 YFSETQ are derived from the germline V gene. The CDR3 runs 14 amino acids, cysteine and phenylalanine included. Only the CDR3 part of the read is kept: 42 bases, read in frame from the first base. The V end loses 3 bases and the J end loses 1 base, and a stretch of 7 bases separates them.